A selection of T cell receptor beta chains follows, all from one sample in a study of blood T cell repertoires in COVID-19. Libraries were prepared by immunoSEQ multiplex PCR; TCRdb keeps only in-frame clonotypes and omits some of them. The profile shows about 140,000 clones, around 87% of them singletons. The sample comprised PBMCs or T cells enriched from blood (not recorded which). Source of these receptors: a man in his sixties who had recovered from COVID-19. CDR3s include the opening cysteine and the closing phenylalanine or tryptophan. The D gene is left open where the match is weak. Only some rows state a clone size, as once, few, many or a class for expanded clones.

D gene,J gene,clone size,V gene,CDR3 DNA,CDR3 protein
-,TRBJ1-6,-,TRBV11-2,TGTGCCAGCAGCTTATGGAAGGAGTCACCCCTCCACTTT,CASSLWKESPLHF
TRBD2,TRBJ2-1,-,TRBV24-1,TGTGCCACCAGTGATGACGCCGGGGGGAGGAATGAGCAGTTCTTC,CATSDDAGGRNEQFF
TRBD1,TRBJ1-2,-,TRBV6-5,TGTGCCAGCAGGGGGGGACAGGCCTCTTCCTATGGCTACACCTTC,CASRGGQASSYGYTF
TRBD1,TRBJ1-2,few,TRBV6-5,TGTGCCAGCAGTTCGACAGGGTTCAACTATGGCTACACCTTC,CASSSTGFNYGYTF
-,TRBJ1-1,-,TRBV10-1,TGCGCCAGCAGCAACCTCAGGGCGAACACTGAAGCTTTCTTT,CASSNLRANTEAFF
-,TRBJ1-6,-,TRBV6-1,TGTGCCAGCAGTGAAGGCCTCACGAGCTCTCGGGGCTCCTATAATTCACCCCTCCACTTT,CASSEGLTSSRGSYNSPLHF
TRBD1,TRBJ2-3,-,TRBV18,TGTGCCAGCTCAGCCCAGGGGGCAACGCAGTATTTT,CASSAQGATQYF
-,TRBJ2-7,-,TRBV4-1,TGCGCCAGCAGCCAAGGGTCTAGCGCTTCCTACGAGCAGTACTTC,CASSQGSSASYEQYF
-,TRBJ1-2,-,TRBV18,TGTGCCAGCTCACCACGGTCTATTGGCTACACCTTC,CASSPRSIGYTF
TRBD2,TRBJ2-7,few,TRBV7-3,TGTGCCAGCAGCTTACTTAGCGGGAGCTCCTACGAGCAGTACTTC,CASSLLSGSSYEQYF
TRBD2,TRBJ2-1,-,TRBV24-1,TGTGCCACCCCCCTGGTGGCTAGCGGGGGGAGTTACAATGAGCAGTTCTTC,CATPLVASGGSYNEQFF
-,TRBJ1-4,-,TRBV28,TGTGCCAGCAGTTCTGGGGCAGATTCTAATGAAAAACTGTTTTTT,CASSSGADSNEKLFF
-,TRBJ1-3,-,TRBV7-8,TGTGCCAGCAGCCCTCACGGGGTCTCTGGAAACACCATATATTTT,CASSPHGVSGNTIYF
-,TRBJ1-1,-,TRBV2,TGTGCCAGCAGAAGCGAGGACACTGAAGCTTTCTTT,CASRSEDTEAFF
-,TRBJ2-1,-,TRBV28,TGTGCCAGCGTGACCGGGACTAATGAGCAGTTCTTC,CASVTGTNEQFF
TRBD1,TRBJ2-7,-,TRBV10-2,TGCGCCAGTTGGATGAGACAGGGCGAGCAGTACTTC,CASWMRQGEQYF
-,TRBJ1-2,-,TRBV20-1,TGCAGTGCTAGTCGAGAAAACTATGGCTACACCTTC,CSASRENYGYTF
-,TRBJ1-2,once,TRBV7-8,TGTGCCAGCAGCTTAAGCTACATGTCGGGAAGGGACTATGGCTACACCTTC,CASSLSYMSGRDYGYTF
-,TRBJ1-3,-,TRBV6-5,TGTGCCAGCAGGGAGGTTGAATCTGGAAACACCATATATTTT,CASREVESGNTIYF
TRBD1,TRBJ2-7,-,TRBV6-6,TGTGCCAGCAGGCCTCCGGGACAGGGAAGTCACGAGCAGTACTTC,CASRPPGQGSHEQYF
-,TRBJ1-1,-,TRBV11-2,TGTGCCAGCAGCCTGGACTCTAAAGCTTTCTTT,CASSLDSKAFF
-,TRBJ2-6,-,TRBV7-2,TGTGCCAGCAGCTTACTCAGGGGCGCTGGGGCCAACGTCCTGACTTTC,CASSLLRGAGANVLTF
TRBD2,TRBJ2-1,-,TRBV18,TGTGCCAGCTCACCAGGCGGGAGCCCCTACAATGAGCAGTTCTTC,CASSPGGSPYNEQFF
-,TRBJ1-3,-,TRBV28,TGTGCCAGCAGTTTAAAGGGGTCTGGAAACACCATATATTTT,CASSLKGSGNTIYF
-,TRBJ1-2,-,TRBV6-4,TGTGCCAGCAGTGTTGGCGGGTATGGCTACACCTTC,CASSVGGYGYTF
TRBD1,TRBJ1-2,few,TRBV3-1/TRBV3-2,TGTGCCAGCAGTCAGTCCCGGGACAGGGACAGTGGCTACACCTTC,CASSQSRDRDSGYTF
-,TRBJ1-3,-,TRBV2,TGTGCCAGCAGTGAAAGTTGGCCCTCTGGAAACACCATATATTTT,CASSESWPSGNTIYF
-,TRBJ2-2,-,TRBV6-2/TRBV6-3,TGTGCCAGCAGCCGACATCTGACGGGGGAGCTGTTTTTT,CASSRHLTGELFF
-,TRBJ2-7,once,TRBV3-1/TRBV3-2,TGTGCCAGCAGCCAAGACAGGGGTTACGAGCAGTACTTC,CASSQDRGYEQYF
TRBD2,TRBJ2-3,few,TRBV5-1,TGCGCCAGCAGCTCCTCGAATAGCGGGGGGGCTAAAGATACGCAGTATTTT,CASSSSNSGGAKDTQYF
TRBD2,TRBJ2-1,-,TRBV29-1,TGCAGCGTGGCCGACGGGACTAGCTATAGGAATGAGCAGTTCTTC,CSVADGTSYRNEQFF
TRBD1,TRBJ2-1,once,TRBV18,TGTGCCAGCTCACCCGACAGGGCCTCCTACAATGAGCAGTTCTTC,CASSPDRASYNEQFF
-,TRBJ2-2,-,TRBV24-1,TGTGCCACCAGTGATAGCGCACGGCTGACGAACACCGGGGAGCTGTTTTTT,CATSDSARLTNTGELFF
-,TRBJ1-1,-,TRBV18,TGTGCCAGCTCACCTTCCCAGGGATACACTGAAGCTTTCTTT,CASSPSQGYTEAFF
TRBD2,TRBJ2-2,-,TRBV19,TGTGCCAGTAGTCTAGCGGGAGGCCGGGAGGGGGAGCTGTTTTTT,CASSLAGGREGELFF
-,TRBJ2-1,-,TRBV28,TGTGCCAGCAGTTTTTCTGACAATGAGCAGTTCTTC,CASSFSDNEQFF
-,TRBJ1-1,few,TRBV2,TGTGCCAGCAGTGAATTTAGTGTCGACACTGAAGCTTTCTTT,CASSEFSVDTEAFF
TRBD1,TRBJ1-1,-,TRBV29-1,TGCAGCGAAACACAGGGGGACACTGAAGCTTTCTTT,CSETQGDTEAFF
-,TRBJ2-5,-,TRBV28,TGTGCCAGCACCAACCGGGGGGCCAAGGGAGAGACCCAGTACTTC,CASTNRGAKGETQYF
TRBD1,TRBJ2-7,-,TRBV24-1,TGTGCCACCAGAATTACAGGGGGCTGCTACGAGCAGTACTTC,CATRITGGCYEQYF
-,TRBJ2-7,-,TRBV2,TGTGCCAGCAGCGCCATACAACGGGGAAACTACGAGCAGTACTTC,CASSAIQRGNYEQYF
-,TRBJ2-7,once,TRBV2,TGTGCCAGCAGTTTCTACTACGAGCAGTACTTC,CASSFYYEQYF
-,TRBJ1-1,-,TRBV30,TGTGCCTGGATGACATCCGGGGGATATGAAGCTTTCTTT,CAWMTSGGYEAFF
-,TRBJ2-3,-,TRBV29-1,TGCAGCTCCGGTGTAGATACGCAGTATTTT,CSSGVDTQYF
-,TRBJ2-7,-,TRBV28,TGTGCCAGCCATCCTTCAGGGGTAAACGTCTACGAGCAGTACTTC,CASHPSGVNVYEQYF
-,TRBJ2-3,once,TRBV18,TGTGCCAGCTCACCACCGGCGGTCACAGATACGCAGTATTTT,CASSPPAVTDTQYF
TRBD2,TRBJ2-1,-,TRBV11-3,TGTGCCAGCAGCTTAGGTAGCTGGCTAGCGGGAGCCAATGAGCAGTTCTTC,CASSLGSWLAGANEQFF
-,TRBJ2-3,-,TRBV6-5,TGTGCCAGCACCACGACAGGCCTCACAGATACGCAGTATTTT,CASTTTGLTDTQYF
-,TRBJ2-1,-,TRBV4-1,TGCGCCAGCAGCCAAGTGGAGGGGGGGGCCTACAATGAGCAGTTCTTC,CASSQVEGGAYNEQFF
-,TRBJ2-3,-,TRBV5-4,TGTGCCAGCAACTTAGACGGAGGGGGCACAGATACGCAGTATTTT,CASNLDGGGTDTQYF
TRBD1,TRBJ1-2,few,TRBV27,TGTGCCAGCAGTCTATCGACAGGGAACTATGGCTACACCTTC,CASSLSTGNYGYTF
TRBD1,TRBJ1-5,few,TRBV27,TGTGCCAGCAGTCGTAACAGGGGACCTGGACAGCCCCAGCATTTT,CASSRNRGPGQPQHF
-,TRBJ2-3,few,TRBV15,TGTGCCACCAGCAGAGGTGGTACCGAGAGGAATACGCAGTATTTT,CATSRGGTERNTQYF
TRBD2,TRBJ2-1,-,TRBV19,TGTGCCAGTAGAACTAGCGGAACCTACAATGAGCAGTTCTTC,CASRTSGTYNEQFF
-,TRBJ1-1,-,TRBV5-4,TGTGCCAGCACAACACAGGGTCGCGAAGCTTTCTTT,CASTTQGREAFF